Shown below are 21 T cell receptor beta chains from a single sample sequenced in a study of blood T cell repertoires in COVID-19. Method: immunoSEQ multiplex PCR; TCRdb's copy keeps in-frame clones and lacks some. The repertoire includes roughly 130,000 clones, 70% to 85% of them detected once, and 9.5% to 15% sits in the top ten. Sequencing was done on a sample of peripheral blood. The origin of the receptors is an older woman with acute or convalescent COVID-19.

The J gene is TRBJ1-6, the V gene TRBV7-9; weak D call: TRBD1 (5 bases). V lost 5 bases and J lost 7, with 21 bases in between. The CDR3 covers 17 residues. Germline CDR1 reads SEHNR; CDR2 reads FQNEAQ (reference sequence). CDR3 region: CASSTQWQGGKNSPLHF. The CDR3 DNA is TGTGCCAGCAGCACCCAGTGGCAGGGTGGAAAGAATTCACCCCTCCACTTT.

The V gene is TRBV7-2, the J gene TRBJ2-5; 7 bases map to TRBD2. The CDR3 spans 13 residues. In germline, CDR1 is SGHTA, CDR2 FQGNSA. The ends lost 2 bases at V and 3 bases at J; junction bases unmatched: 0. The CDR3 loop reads CASSLSGKETQYF. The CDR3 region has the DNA TGTGCCAGCAGCTTAAGCGGGAAAGAGACCCAGTACTTC. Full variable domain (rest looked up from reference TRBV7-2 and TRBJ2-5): GAGVSQSPSNKVTEKGKDVELRCDPISGHTALYWYRQSLGQGLEFLIYFQGNSAPDKSGLPSDRFSAERTGGSVSTLTIQRTQQEDSAVYLCASSLSGKETQYFGPGTRLLVL.

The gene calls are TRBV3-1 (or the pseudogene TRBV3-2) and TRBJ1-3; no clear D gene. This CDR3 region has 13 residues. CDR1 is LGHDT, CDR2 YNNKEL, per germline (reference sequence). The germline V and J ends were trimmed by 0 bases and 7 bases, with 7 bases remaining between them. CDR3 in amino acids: CASSQEVRNTIYF. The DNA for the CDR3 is TGTGCCAGCAGCCAAGAAGTCCGGAACACCATATATTTT.

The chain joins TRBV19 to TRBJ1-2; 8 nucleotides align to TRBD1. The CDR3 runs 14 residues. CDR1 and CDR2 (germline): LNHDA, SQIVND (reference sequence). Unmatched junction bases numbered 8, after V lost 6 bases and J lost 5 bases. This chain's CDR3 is CASRSGGYGYGYTF. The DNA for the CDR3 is TGTGCCAGTAGGTCAGGGGGCTACGGATATGGCTACACCTTC.

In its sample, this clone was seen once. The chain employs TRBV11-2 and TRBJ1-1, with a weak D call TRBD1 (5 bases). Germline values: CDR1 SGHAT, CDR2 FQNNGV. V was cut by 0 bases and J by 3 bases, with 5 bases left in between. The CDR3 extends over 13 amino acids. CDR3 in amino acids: CASSLDRDTEAFF. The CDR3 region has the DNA TGTGCCAGCAGCTTAGACAGGGACACTGAAGCTTTCTTT.

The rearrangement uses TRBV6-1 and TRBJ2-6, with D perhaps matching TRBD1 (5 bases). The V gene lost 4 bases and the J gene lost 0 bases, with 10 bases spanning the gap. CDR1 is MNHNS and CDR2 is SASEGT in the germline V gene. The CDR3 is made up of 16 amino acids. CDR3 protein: CASSGFGASGANVLTF. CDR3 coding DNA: TGTGCCAGCAGTGGATTTGGGGCCTCTGGGGCCAACGTCCTGACTTTC.

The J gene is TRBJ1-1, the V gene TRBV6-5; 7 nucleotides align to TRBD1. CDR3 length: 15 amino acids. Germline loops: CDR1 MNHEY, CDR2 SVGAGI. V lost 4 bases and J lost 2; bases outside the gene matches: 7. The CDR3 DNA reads TGTGCCAGCAGTTCATCCGACAGGGCAAACACTGAAGCTTTCTTT. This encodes CASSSSDRANTEAFF.

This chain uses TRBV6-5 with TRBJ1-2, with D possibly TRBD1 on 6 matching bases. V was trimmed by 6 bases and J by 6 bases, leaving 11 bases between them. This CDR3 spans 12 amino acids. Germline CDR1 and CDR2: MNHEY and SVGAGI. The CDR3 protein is CASSQNRDGYTF. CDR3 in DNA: TGTGCCAGCAGCCAAAACAGGGATGGCTACACCTTC.

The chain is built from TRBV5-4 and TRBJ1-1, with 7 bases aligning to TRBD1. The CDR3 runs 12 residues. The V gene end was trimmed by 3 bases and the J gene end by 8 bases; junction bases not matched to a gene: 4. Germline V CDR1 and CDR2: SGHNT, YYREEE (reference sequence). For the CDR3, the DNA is TGTGCCAGCAGCTCAACAGGGGTGGAAGCTTTCTTT. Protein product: CASSSTGVEAFF.

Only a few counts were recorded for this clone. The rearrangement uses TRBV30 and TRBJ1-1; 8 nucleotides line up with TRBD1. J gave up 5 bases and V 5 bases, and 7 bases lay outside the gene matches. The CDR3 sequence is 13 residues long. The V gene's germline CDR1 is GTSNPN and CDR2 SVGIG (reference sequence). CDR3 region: CAWADRAWTEAFF. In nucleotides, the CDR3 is TGTGCCTGGGCGGACAGGGCTTGGACTGAAGCTTTCTTT.

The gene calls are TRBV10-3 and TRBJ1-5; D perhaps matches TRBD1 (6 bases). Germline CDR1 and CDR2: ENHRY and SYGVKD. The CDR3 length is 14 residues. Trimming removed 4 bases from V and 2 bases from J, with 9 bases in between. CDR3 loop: CAISAAGGNQPQHF. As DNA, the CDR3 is TGTGCCATCAGTGCTGCAGGGGGCAATCAGCCCCAGCATTTT.

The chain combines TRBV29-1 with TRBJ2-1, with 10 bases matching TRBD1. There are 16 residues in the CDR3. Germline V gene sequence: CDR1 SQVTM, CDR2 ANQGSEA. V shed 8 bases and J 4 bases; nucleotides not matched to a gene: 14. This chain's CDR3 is CSSIHRDRGLYNEQFF. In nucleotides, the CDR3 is TGCAGCTCTATTCACCGGGACAGGGGTCTTTACAATGAGCAGTTCTTC.

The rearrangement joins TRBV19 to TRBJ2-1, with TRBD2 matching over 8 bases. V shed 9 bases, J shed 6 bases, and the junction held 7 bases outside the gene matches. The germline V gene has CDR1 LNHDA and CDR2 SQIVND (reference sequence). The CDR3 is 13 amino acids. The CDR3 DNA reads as TGTGCCAGCCGGGGGGGCCAGTCCAATGAGCAGTTCTTC. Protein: CASRGGQSNEQFF.

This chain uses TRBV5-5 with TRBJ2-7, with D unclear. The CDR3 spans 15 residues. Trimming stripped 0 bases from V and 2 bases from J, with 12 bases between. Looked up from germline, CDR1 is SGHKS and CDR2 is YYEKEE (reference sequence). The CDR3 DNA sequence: TGTGCCAGCAGCTTGGAACTCTCCCGTACCTACGAGCAGTACGTC. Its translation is CASSLELSRTYEQYV.

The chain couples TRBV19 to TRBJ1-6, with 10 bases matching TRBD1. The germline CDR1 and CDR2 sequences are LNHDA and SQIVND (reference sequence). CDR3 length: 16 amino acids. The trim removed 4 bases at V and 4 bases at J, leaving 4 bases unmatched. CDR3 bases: TGTGCCAGTAGTACATCGGGACAGGGGTATAATTCACCCCTCCACTTT. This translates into CASSTSGQGYNSPLHF.

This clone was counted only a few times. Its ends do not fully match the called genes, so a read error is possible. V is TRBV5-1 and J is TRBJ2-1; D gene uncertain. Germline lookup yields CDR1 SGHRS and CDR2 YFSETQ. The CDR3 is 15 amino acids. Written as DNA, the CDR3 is TGCGCCAGTAGCTTAGAGGCAGAATCTACTCGTGGGCAGTTCTTC. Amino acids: CASSLEAESTRGQFF.

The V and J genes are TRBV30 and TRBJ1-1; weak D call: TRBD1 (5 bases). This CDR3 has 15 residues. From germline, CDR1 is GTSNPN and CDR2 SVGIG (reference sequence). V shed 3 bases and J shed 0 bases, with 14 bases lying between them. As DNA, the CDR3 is TGTGCCTGGAGGAGGTGGGGGGAGCTGAACACTGAAGCTTTCTTT. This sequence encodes CAWRRWGELNTEAFF.

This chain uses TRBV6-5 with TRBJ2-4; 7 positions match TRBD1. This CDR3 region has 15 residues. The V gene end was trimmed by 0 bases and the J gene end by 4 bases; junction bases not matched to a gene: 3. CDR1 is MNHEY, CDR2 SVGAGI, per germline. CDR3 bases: TGTGCCAGCAGTTACTCGAAACAGGGGAAAAACATTCAGTACTTC. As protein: CASSYSKQGKNIQYF.

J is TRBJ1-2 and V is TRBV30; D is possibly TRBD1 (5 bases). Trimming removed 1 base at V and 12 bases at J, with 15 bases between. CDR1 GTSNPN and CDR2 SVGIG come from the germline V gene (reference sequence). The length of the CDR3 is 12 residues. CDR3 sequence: CAWSGGPGGDTF. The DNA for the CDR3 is TGTGCCTGGAGTGGTGGACCGGGGGGGGACACCTTC.

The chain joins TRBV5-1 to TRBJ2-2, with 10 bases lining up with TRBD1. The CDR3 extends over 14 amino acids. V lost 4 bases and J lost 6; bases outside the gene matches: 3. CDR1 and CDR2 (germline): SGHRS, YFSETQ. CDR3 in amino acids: CASSGTGASGELFF. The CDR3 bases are TGCGCCAGCAGCGGGACAGGGGCCTCCGGGGAGCTGTTTTTT.

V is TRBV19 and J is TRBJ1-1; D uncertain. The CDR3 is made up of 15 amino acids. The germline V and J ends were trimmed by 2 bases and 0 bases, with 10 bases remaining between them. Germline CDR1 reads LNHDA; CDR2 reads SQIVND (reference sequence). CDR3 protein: CASSIKRVVNTEAFF. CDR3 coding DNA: TGTGCCAGTAGTATAAAGCGGGTTGTGAACACTGAAGCTTTCTTT.